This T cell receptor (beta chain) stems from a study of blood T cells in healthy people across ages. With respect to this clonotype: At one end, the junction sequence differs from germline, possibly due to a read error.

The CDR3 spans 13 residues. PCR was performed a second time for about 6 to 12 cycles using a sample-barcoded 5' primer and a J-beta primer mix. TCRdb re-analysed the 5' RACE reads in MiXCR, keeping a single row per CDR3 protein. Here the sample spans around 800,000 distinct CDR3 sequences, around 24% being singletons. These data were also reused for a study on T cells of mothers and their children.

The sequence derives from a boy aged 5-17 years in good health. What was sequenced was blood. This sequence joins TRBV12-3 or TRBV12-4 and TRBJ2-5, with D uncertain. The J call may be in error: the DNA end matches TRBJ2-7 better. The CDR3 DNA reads TGTGCCGGCAGTCGAAGAGAGGACTACGAGCAGTACTTC. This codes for CAGSRREDYEQYF.